This T cell receptor beta chain was sequenced for a study of regulatory T cells in long-lasting Graves disease. About the research overall: For a period under 3 months, newly diagnosed Graves' patients had taken antithyroid drugs. General study points: Fewer public clonotypes were shared by new patients (around 960) than by persistent patients (2,741).

Arm-PCR of CDR3 regions with iRepertoire HTBI primers generated TCR beta libraries. TCRdb processed the multiplex PCR reads anew with MiXCR; each CDR3 protein has one entry. The table includes about 320,000 distinct CDR3 sequences, 18% detected once. This CDR3 has 15 amino acids. CDR1 is GTSNPN, CDR2 SVGIG, per germline (reference sequence). The sample's time point: newly diagnosed GD, antithyroid drugs for less than 3 months. Isolated PBMC RNA provided the starting material for the TCR library. The patients were drawn from one endocrinology department in Xi'an, China. On this clonotype: Its antigen is still unknown. Its ends do not fully match the called genes, so a read error is possible.

This sample comprised peripheral blood mononuclear cells (PBMCs), obtained at new diagnosis, from a patient treated with antithyroid drugs. The clonotype originates from a female donor with Graves disease. The chain is built from TRBV30 and TRBJ2-1; 9 bases agree with TRBD1. The CDR3 sequence: CAWRATGGYYNDQFF. The CDR3 DNA reads as TGTGCCTGGAGGGCGACAGGGGGGTACTACAATGATCAGTTCTTC.